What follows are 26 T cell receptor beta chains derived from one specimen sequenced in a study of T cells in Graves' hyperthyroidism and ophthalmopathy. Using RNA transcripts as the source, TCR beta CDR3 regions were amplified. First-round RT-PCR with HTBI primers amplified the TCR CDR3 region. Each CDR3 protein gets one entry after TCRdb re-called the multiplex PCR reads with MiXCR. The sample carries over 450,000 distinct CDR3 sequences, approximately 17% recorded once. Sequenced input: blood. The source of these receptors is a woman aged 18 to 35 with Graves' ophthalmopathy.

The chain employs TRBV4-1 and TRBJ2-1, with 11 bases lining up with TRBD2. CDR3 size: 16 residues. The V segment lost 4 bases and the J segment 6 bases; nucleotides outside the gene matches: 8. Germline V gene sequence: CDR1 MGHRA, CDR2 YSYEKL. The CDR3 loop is CASSPDGTSGPNEQFF. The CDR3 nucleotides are TGCGCCAGCAGCCCAGACGGGACTAGCGGACCCAATGAGCAGTTCTTC.

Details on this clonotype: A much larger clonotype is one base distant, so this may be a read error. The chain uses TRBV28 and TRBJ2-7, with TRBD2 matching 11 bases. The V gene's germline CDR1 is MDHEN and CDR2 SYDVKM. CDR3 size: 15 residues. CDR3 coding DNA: TGTGCCAGCAGTTTATTTACTAGCGGGAGCCCCGAGCAGTGCTTC. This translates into CASSLFTSGSPEQCF.

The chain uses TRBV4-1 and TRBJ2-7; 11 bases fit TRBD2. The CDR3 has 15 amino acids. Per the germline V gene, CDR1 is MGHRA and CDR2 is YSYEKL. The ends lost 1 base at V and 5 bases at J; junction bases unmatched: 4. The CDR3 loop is CASSQVAGGPHEQYF. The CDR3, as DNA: TGCGCCAGCAGCCAAGTAGCGGGAGGGCCCCACGAGCAGTACTTC.

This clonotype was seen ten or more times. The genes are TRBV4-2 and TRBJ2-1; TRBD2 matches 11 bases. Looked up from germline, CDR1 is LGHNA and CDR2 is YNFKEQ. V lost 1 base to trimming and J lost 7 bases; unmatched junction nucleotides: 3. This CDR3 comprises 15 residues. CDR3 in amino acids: CASSQGASGRNEQFF. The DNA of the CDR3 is TGTGCCAGCAGCCAAGGGGCTAGCGGGAGGAATGAGCAGTTCTTC.

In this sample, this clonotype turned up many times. This CDR3 is CASSSGTTSSYEQYF. The DNA for the CDR3 is TGTGCCAGCAGTTCGGGGACAACTAGCTCCTACGAGCAGTACTTC. The chain is built from TRBV28 and TRBJ2-7; D is perhaps TRBD1 (6 bases). The CDR3 is 15 amino acids. V was cut by 4 bases and J by 0 bases, with 13 bases left in between. Germline V gene lookup returns CDR1 MDHEN and CDR2 SYDVKM.

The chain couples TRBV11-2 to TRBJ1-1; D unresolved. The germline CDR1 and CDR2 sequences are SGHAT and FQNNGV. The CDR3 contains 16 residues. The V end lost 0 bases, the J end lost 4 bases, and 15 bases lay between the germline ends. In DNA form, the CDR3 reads TGTGCCAGCAGCTTAGATTTTAGGAGTTGGGGCACTGAAGCTTTCTTT. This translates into CASSLDFRSWGTEAFF.

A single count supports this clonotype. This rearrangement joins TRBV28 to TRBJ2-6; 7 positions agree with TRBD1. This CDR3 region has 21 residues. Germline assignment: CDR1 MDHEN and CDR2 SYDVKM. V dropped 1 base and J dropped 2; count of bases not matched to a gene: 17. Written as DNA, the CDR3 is TGTGCCAGCAGTTTATTTTATCGAGCAGACAGGGAACAAGCTGGGGCCAACGTCCTGACTTTC. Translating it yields CASSLFYRADREQAGANVLTF.

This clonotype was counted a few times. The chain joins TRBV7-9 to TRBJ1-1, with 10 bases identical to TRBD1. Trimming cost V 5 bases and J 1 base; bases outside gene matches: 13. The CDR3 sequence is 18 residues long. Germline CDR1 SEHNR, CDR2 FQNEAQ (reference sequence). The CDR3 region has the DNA TGTGCCAGCAGCCTCCCTCCCGGGGACAGGGGCTCGAACACTGAAGCTTTCTTT. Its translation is CASSLPPGDRGSNTEAFF.

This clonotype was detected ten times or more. For the CDR3, the DNA is TGTGCCAGCAGCCTCAGGGTGTACTCTGGAAACACCATATATTTT. Translated: CASSLRVYSGNTIYF. The V and J genes are TRBV7-2 and TRBJ1-3, with TRBD1 as a possible D gene (5 bases). This CDR3 spans 15 amino acids. CDR1 and CDR2 (germline): SGHTA, FQGNSA. V lost 5 bases to trimming and J lost 0 bases, with 11 bases between them.

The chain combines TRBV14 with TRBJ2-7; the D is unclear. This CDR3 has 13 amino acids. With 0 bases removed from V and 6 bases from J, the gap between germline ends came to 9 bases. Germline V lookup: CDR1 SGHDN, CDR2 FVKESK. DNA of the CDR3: TGTGCCAGCAGCCAAGATTTGGTCGGCGAGCAGTACTTC. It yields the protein CASSQDLVGEQYF.

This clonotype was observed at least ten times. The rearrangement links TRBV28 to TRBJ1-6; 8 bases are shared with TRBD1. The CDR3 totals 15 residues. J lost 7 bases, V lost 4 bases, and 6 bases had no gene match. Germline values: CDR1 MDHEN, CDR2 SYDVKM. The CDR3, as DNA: TGTGCCAGCAGTTACGGGGACAGGCGGAATTCACCCCTCCACTTT. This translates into CASSYGDRRNSPLHF.

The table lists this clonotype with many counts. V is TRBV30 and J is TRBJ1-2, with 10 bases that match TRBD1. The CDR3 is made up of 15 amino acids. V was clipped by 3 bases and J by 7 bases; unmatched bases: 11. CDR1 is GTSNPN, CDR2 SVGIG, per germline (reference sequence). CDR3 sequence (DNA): TGTGCCTGGAGCCGACAGGGGGCGGGTTCCCTTGGCTACACCTTC. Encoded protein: CAWSRQGAGSLGYTF.

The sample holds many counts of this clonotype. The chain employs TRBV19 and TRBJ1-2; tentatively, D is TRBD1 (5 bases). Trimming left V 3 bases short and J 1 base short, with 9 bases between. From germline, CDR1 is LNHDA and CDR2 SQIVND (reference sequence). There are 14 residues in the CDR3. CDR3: CASSIGTNNYGYTF. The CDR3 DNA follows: TGTGCCAGTAGTATCGGGACCAATAACTATGGCTACACCTTC. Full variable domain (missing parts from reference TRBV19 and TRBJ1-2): DGGITQSPKYLFRKEGQNVTLSCEQNLNHDAMYWYRQDPGQGLRLIYYSQIVNDFQKGDIAEGYSVSREKKESFPLTVTSAQKNPTAFYLCASSIGTNNYGYTFGSGTRLTVV.

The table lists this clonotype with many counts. Here the CDR3 reads CASSNRDDTGELFF. The DNA for the CDR3 is TGTGCCAGCAGCAACAGGGATGACACCGGGGAGCTGTTTTTT. The chain recombines TRBV7-9 with TRBJ2-2; D possibly corresponds to TRBD1 (6 bases). The V gene's germline CDR1 is SEHNR and CDR2 FQNEAQ (reference sequence). The CDR3 spans 14 residues. Trimming shortened V by 5 bases and J by 3 bases, and 10 bases separated the two germline ends.

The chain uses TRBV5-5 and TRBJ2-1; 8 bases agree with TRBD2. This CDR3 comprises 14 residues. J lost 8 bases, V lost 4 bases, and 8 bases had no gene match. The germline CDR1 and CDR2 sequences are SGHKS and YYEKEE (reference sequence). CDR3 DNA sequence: TGTGCCAGCAGCCAGTGGCGGGGGGTGGATGAGCAGTTCTTC. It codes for CASSQWRGVDEQFF.

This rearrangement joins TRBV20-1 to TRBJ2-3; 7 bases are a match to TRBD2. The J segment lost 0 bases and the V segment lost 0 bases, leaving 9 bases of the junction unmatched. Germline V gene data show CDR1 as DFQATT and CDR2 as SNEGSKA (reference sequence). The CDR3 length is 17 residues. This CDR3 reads CSARDWRASGSTDTQYF. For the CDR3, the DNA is TGCAGTGCTAGAGATTGGCGGGCTAGCGGTAGCACAGATACGCAGTATTTT.

CDR3 residues: CASSVSSSTDTQYF. In DNA form, the CDR3 reads TGTGCCAGCAGCGTATCATCGTCCACAGATACGCAGTATTTT. The chain joins TRBV7-9 to TRBJ2-3; D not certain. Germline V lookup: CDR1 SEHNR, CDR2 FQNEAQ (reference sequence). The CDR3 sequence is 14 residues long. V was clipped by 5 bases and J by 2 bases, with 11 bases between them.

The CDR3 is CASSQDHRGPNTEAFF. The CDR3 DNA reads TGCGCCAGCAGCCAAGACCACAGAGGACCGAACACTGAAGCTTTCTTT. The V call is TRBV4-3, the J call TRBJ1-1; D is unclear. The V end lost 0 bases, the J end lost 1 base, and 12 bases lay between the germline ends. Looked up from germline, CDR1 is LGHNA and CDR2 is YSLEER. The length of the CDR3 is 16 residues.

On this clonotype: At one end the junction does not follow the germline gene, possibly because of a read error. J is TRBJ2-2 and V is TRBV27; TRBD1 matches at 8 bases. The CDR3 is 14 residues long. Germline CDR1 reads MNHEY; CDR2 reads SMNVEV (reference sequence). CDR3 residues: CASSLGQGLGKLFF. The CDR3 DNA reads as TGTGCCAGCAGTCTAGGACAGGGTCTCGGGAAGCTGTTTTTT.

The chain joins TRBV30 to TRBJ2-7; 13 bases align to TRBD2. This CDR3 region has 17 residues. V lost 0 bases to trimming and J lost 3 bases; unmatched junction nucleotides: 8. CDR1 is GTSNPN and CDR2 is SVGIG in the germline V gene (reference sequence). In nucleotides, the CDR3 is TGTGCCTGGAGTGTAGGGGGGACTAGCGGGATCATCTACGAGCAGTACTTC. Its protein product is CAWSVGGTSGIIYEQYF.

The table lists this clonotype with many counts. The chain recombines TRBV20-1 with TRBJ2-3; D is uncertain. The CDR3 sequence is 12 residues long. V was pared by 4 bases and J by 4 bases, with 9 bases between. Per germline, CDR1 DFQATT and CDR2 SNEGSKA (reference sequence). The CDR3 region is CSAKWLADTQYF. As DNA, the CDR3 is TGCAGTGCTAAGTGGTTGGCAGATACGCAGTATTTT.

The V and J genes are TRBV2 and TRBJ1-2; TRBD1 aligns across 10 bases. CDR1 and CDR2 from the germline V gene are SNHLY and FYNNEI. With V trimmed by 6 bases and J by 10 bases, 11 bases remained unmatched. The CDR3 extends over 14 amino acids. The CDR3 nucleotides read TGTGCCAGCAGCCACACCGAGGGACAGGGGAACTACACCTTC. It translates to CASSHTEGQGNYTF.

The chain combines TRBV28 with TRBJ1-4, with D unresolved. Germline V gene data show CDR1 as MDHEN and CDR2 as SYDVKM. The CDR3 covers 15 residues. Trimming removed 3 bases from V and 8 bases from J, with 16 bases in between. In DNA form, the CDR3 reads TGTGCCAGCAGTTTGCCAAACTACTTAGGCGAAAAACTGTTTTTT. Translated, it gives CASSLPNYLGEKLFF.

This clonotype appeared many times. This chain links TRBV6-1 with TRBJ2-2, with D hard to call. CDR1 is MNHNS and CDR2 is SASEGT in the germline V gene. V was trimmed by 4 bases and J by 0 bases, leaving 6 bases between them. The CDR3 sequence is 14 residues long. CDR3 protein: CASSATTNTGELFF. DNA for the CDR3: TGTGCCAGCAGTGCAACAACGAACACCGGGGAGCTGTTTTTT.

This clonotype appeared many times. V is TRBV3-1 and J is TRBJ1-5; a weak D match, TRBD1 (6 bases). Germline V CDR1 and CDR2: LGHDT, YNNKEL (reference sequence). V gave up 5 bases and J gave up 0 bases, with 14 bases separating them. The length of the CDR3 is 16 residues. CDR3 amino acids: CASSGGRLDSNQPQHF. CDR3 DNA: TGTGCCAGCAGCGGGGGCAGGTTGGATAGCAATCAGCCCCAGCATTTT.

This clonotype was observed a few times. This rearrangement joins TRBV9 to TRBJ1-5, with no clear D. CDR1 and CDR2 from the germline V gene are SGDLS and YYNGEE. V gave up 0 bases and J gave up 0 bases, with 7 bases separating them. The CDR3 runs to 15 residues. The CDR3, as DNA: TGTGCCAGCAGCGTAGACAGCCATAGCAATCAGCCCCAGCATTTT. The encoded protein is CASSVDSHSNQPQHF. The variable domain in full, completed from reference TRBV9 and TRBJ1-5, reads DSGVTQTPKHLITATGQRVTLRCSPRSGDLSVYWYQQSLDQGLQFLIQYYNGEERAKGNILERFSAQQFPDLHSELNLSSLELGDSALYFCASSVDSHSNQPQHFGDGTRLSIL.